The sequence of this TCR beta chain was determined in a study of blood T cell repertoires in COVID-19. Study context: Some COVID-19 samples were acute and others convalescent; all came from the United States, Italy and Spain. T cells, B-cell-depleted T cells, or PBMCs supplied cDNA or gDNA.

In Seattle, patients joined the study during active infection and were tracked longitudinally. Per the original data handling: Estimation of nucleated cell counts relied on the amplification of reference gene primers. Assay used: immunoSEQ multiplex PCR; TCRdb lists only in-frame clones, some missing. V and J calls and clone size are given by that table; D and trimming were obtained from the DNA. The sample records about 220,000 clones, 75% to 85% being singletons. CDR3 length equals 14 residues. Per germline, CDR1 SQVTM and CDR2 ANQGSEA. With V trimmed by 6 bases and J by 7 bases, 10 bases remained unmatched.

The V call is TRBV29-1, the J call TRBJ1-4; 8 bases align to TRBD1. This TCR came from a woman aged 70 to 79 with COVID-19, enrolled during active disease. The sample consisted of peripheral blood. The chain's CDR3 is CSVLGQGESEKLFF. The CDR3 DNA reads as TGCAGCGTCCTCGGACAGGGAGAGAGTGAAAAACTGTTTTTT.